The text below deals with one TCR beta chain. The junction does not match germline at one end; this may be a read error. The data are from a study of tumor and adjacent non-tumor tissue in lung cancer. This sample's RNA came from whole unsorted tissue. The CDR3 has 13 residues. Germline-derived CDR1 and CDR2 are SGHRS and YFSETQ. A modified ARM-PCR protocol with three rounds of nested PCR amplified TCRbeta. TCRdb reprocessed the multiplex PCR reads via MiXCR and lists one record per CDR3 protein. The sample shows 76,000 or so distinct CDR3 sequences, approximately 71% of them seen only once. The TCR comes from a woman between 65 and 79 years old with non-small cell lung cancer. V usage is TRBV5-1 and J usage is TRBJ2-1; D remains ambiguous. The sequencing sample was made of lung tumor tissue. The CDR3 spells CAGSSPPLDEHFF. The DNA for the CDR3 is TGCGCCGGCAGCTCGCCCCCGTTGGATGAGCACTTCTTC.